This T cell receptor (beta chain) was profiled in a study of early T cells in non-severe SARS-CoV-2 infection. A single record per CDR3 protein comes from TCRdb applying MiXCR to the 5' RACE reads. Among tens of thousands of distinct CDR3 sequences listed, 4.7% were seen once. This clonotype was counted many times. V lost 1 base to trimming and J lost 4 bases, with 6 bases between them. Germline V gene sequence: CDR1 SGHRS, CDR2 YFSETQ. There are 13 residues in the CDR3. This sequence joins TRBV5-1 and TRBJ1-5; D is uncertain. The TCR was taken from an adult who was a healthcare worker with PCR-confirmed SARS-CoV-2 infection or an uninfected control (not recorded which). Sequenced material: whole blood. CDR3 in amino acids: CASSLNENQPQHF. In DNA, the CDR3 is TGCGCCAGCAGCTTGAACGAGAATCAGCCCCAGCATTTT.